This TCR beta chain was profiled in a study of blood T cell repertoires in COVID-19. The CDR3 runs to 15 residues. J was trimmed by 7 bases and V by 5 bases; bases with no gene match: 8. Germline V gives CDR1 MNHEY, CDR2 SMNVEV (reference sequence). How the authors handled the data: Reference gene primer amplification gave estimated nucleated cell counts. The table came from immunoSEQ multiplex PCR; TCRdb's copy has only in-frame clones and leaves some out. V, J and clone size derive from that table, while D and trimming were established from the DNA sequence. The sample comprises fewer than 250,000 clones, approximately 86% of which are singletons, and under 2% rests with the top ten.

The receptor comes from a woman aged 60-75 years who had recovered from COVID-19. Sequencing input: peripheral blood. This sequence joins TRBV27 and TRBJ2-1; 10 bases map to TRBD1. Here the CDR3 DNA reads TGTGCCAGCAGTAACCTCCGGACAGGGGGTAATGAGCAGTTCTTC. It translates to CASSNLRTGGNEQFF.